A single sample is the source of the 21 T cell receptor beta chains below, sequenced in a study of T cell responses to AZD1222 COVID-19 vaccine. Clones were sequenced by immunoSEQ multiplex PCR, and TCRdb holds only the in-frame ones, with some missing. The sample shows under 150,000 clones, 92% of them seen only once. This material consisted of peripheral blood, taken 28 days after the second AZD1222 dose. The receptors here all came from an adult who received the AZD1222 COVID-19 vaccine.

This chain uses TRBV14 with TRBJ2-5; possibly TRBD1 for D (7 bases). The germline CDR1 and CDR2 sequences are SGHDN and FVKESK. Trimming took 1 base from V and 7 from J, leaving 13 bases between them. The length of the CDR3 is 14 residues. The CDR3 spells CASSQAGGLGTQYF. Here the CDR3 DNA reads TGTGCCAGCAGCCAAGCAGGGGGGTTAGGGACCCAGTACTTC.

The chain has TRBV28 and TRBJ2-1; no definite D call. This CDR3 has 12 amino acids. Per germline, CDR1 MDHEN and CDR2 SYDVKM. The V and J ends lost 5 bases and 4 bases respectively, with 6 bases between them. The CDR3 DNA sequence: TGTGCCAGCAGTGCGGTGTACAATGAGCAGTTCTTC. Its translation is CASSAVYNEQFF.

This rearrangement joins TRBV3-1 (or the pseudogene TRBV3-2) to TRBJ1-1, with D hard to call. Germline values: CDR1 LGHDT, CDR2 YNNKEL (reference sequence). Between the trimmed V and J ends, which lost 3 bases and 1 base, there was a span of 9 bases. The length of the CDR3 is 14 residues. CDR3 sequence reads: CASSQVQSNTEAFF. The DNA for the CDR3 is TGTGCCAGCAGCCAGGTACAGTCGAACACTGAAGCTTTCTTT.

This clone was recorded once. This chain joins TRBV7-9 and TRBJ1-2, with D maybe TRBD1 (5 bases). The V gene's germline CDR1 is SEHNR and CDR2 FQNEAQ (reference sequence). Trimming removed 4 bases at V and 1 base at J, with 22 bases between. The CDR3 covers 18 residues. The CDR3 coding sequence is TGTGCCAGCAGCTCCACCCCCTCCGGTTCAGACAGTAACTATGGCTACACCTTC. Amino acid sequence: CASSSTPSGSDSNYGYTF.

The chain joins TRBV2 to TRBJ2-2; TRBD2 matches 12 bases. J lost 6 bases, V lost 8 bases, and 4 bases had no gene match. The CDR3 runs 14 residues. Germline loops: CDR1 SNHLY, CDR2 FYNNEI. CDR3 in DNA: TGTGCCAGCGGACTAGCGGGAAGATCCGGGGAGCTGTTTTTT. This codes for CASGLAGRSGELFF.

The CDR3 DNA reads as TGCGCCAGCAGCTTGTTGGCGGGCTGGGGTAAAGGAAACACCATATATTTT. The encoded protein is CASSLLAGWGKGNTIYF. The chain is built from TRBV5-1 and TRBJ1-3, with D unresolved. Germline CDR1 reads SGHRS; CDR2 reads YFSETQ. V shed 1 base and J shed 4 bases, with 18 bases lying between them. The CDR3 runs to 17 residues.

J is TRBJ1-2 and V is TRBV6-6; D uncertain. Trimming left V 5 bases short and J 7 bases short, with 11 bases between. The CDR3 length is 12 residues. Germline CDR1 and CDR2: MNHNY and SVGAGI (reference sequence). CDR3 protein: CASSLTPSGYTF. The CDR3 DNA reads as TGTGCCAGCAGTCTGACCCCAAGTGGCTACACCTTC.

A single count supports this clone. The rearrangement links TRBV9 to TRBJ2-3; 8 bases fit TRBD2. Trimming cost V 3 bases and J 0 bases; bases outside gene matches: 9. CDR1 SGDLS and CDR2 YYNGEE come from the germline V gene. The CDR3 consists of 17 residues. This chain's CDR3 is CASSDLPSSGSTDTQYF. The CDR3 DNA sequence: TGTGCCAGCAGCGATCTCCCCTCTAGCGGGAGCACAGATACGCAGTATTTT. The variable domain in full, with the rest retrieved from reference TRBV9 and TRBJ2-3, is DSGVTQTPKHLITATGQRVTLRCSPRSGDLSVYWYQQSLDQGLQFLIQYYNGEERAKGNILERFSAQQFPDLHSELNLSSLELGDSALYFCASSDLPSSGSTDTQYFGPGTRLTVL.

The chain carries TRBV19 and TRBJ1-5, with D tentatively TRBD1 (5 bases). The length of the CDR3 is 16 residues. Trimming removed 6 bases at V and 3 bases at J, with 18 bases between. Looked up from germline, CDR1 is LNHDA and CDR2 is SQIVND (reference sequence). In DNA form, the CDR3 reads TGTGCCAGTAGGACCCAGTGGGGACGGGACAATCAGCCCCAGCATTTT. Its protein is CASRTQWGRDNQPQHF. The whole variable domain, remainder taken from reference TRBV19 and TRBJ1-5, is DGGITQSPKYLFRKEGQNVTLSCEQNLNHDAMYWYRQDPGQGLRLIYYSQIVNDFQKGDIAEGYSVSREKKESFPLTVTSAQKNPTAFYLCASRTQWGRDNQPQHFGDGTRLSIL.

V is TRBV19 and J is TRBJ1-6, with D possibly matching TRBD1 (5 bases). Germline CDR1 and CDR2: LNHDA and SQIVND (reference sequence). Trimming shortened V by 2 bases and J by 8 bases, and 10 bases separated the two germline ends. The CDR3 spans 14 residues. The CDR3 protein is CASSIMTADSPLHF. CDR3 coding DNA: TGTGCCAGTAGTATAATGACAGCAGATTCACCCCTCCACTTT.

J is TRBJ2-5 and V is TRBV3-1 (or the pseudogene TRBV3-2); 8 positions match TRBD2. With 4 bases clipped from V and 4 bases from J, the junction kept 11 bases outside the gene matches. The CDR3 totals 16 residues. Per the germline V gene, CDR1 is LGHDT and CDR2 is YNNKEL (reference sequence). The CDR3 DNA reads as TGTGCCAGCAGCCCCATGTACGGGGGGGCCTCAGAGACCCAGTACTTC. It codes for CASSPMYGGASETQYF.

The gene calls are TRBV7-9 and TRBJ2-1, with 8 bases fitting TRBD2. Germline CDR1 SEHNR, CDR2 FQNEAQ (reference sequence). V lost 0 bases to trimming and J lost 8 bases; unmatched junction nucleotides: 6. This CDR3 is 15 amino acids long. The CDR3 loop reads CASSLAAGEVHEQFF. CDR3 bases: TGTGCCAGCAGCTTAGCAGCGGGAGAGGTCCATGAGCAGTTCTTC. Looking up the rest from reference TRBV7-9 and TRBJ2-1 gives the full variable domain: DTGVSQNPRHKITKRGQNVTFRCDPISEHNRLYWYRQTLGQGPEFLTYFQNEAQLEKSRLLSDRFSAERPKGSFSTLEIQRTEQGDSAMYLCASSLAAGEVHEQFFGPGTRLTVL.

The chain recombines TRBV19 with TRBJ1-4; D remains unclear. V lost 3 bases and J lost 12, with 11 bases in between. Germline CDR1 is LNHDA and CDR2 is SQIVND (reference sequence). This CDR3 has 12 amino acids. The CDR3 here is CASSMMKTELFF. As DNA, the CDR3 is TGTGCCAGTAGTATGATGAAAACTGAACTGTTTTTT.

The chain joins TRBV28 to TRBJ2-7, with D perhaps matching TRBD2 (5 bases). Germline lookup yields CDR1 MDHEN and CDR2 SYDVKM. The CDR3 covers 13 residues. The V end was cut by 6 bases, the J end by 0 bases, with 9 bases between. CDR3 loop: CASSHTSSYEQYV. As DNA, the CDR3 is TGTGCCAGCAGCCACACTAGCTCCTACGAGCAGTACGTC.

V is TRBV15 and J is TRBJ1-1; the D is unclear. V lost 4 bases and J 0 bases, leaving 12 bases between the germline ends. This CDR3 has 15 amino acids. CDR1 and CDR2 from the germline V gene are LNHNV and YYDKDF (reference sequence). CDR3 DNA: TGTGCCACCAGCATCCGAAGGGCCCTGAACACTGAAGCTTTCTTT. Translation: CATSIRRALNTEAFF.

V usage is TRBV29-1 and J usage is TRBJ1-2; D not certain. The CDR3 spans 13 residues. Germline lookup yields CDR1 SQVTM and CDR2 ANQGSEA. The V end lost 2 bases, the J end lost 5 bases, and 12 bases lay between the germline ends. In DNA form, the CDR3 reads TGCAGCGTTGAACCCTCCAGCGGATATGGCTACACCTTC. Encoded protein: CSVEPSSGYGYTF.

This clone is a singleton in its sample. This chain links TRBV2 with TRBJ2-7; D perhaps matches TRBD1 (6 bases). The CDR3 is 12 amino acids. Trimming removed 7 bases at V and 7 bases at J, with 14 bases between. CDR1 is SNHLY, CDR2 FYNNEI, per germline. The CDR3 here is CASKSQGGEQYV. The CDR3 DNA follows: TGTGCCAGCAAGTCACAGGGCGGAGAGCAGTACGTC.

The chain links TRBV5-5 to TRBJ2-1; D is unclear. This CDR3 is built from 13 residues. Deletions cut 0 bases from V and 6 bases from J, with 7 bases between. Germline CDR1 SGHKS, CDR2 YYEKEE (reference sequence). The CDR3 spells CASSLASLNEQFF. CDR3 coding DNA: TGTGCCAGCAGCTTGGCGTCTCTCAATGAGCAGTTCTTC.

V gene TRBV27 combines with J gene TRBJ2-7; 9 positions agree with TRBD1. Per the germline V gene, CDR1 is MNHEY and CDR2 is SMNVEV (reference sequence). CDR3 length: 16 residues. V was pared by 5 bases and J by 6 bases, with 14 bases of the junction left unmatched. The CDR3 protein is CASSLRAGQGKAEQYV. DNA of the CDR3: TGTGCCAGCAGTCTTCGGGCGGGACAGGGAAAAGCCGAGCAGTACGTC.

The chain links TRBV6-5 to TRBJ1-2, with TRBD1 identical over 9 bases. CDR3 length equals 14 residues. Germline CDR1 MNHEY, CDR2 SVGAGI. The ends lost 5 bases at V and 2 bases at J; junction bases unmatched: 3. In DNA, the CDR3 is TGTGCCAGCAGTACCGGACAGGGGAACTATGGCTACACCTTC. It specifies CASSTGQGNYGYTF.

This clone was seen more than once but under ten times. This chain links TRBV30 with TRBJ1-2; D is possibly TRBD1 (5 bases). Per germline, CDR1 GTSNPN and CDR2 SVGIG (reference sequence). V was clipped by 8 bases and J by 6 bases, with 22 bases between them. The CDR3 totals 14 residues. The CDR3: CARTKYGGGDGYTF. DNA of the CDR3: TGTGCCCGCACGAAATATGGGGGTGGTGATGGCTACACCTTC. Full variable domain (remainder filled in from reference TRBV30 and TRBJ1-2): SQTIHQWPATLVQPVGSPLSLECTVEGTSNPNLYWYRQAAGRGLQLLFYSVGIGQISSEVPQNLSASRPQDRQFILSSKKLLLSDSGFYLCARTKYGGGDGYTFGSGTRLTVV.